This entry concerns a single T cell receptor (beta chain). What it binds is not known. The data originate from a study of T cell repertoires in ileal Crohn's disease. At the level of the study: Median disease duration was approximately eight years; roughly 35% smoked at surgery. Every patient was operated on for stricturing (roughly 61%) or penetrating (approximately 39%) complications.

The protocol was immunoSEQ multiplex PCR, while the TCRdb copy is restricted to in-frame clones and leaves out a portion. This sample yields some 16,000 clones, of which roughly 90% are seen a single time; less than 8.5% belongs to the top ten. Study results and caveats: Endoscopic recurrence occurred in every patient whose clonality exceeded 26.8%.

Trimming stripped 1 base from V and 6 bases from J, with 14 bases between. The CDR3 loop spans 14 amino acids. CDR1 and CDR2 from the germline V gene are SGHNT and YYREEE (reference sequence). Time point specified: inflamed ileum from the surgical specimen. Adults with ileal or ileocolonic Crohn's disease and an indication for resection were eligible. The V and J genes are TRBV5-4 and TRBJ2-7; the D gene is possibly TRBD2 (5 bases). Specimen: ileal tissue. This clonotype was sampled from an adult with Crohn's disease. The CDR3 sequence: CASSLNFGDSEQYF. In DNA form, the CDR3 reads TGTGCCAGCAGCTTGAATTTCGGGGATAGCGAGCAGTACTTC.